The rows below give T cell receptor beta chains drawn from one sample of a study of blood T cell repertoires in COVID-19. Profiling relied on immunoSEQ multiplex PCR, and the TCRdb table lists in-frame clones only, not all of them. The sample contains approximately 120,000 clones, around 76% of which appear only once. Sequenced: peripheral blood. The receptors were gathered from a man older than 75 with COVID-19, enrolled during active disease. Each CDR3 is given with its conserved first and last residue. Only some rows state a clone size, as once, few, many or a class for expanded clones.

v_gene	abundance	j_gene	CDR3aa
TRBV19	NA	TRBJ2-1	CASSMRGGSSYNEQFF
TRBV28	NA	TRBJ1-2	CASSSGGDYGYTF
TRBV2	NA	TRBJ2-2	CASGTGSTGELFF
TRBV5-5	NA	TRBJ1-5	CASSLNPGGNQPQHF
TRBV7-9	NA	TRBJ1-1	CASSSDRGSNTEAFF
TRBV5-1	NA	TRBJ2-7	CASRRPEPGNYEQYF
TRBV18	once	TRBJ1-2	CASSPEGQGGNYGYTF
TRBV11-2	NA	TRBJ2-7	CASSRQTGEGEQYF
TRBV5-4	many	TRBJ2-5	CASSIRQGPGETQYF
TRBV20-1	NA	TRBJ2-3	CSGARDTQYF
TRBV18	NA	TRBJ1-1	CASSTNKNTEAFF
TRBV29-1	NA	TRBJ2-7	CSVDSGAGKTYEQYF